Shown below are 19 T cell receptor beta chains from a single sample sequenced in a study of shared clonotypes between healthy human individuals. Profiling relied on immunoSEQ multiplex PCR, and the TCRdb table lists in-frame clones only, not all of them. The repertoire consists of approximately 2.5 million clones, with approximately 93% occurring once and the leading ten covering around 0.37%. The sample consisted of naive CD4+ T cells from PBMCs. The subset was: CD45RA+ positively selected. These receptors originate from a man aged 18 to 29 in good health. Some clones in this sample may be carry-over from other donors' samples.

The rearrangement uses TRBV18 and TRBJ1-2; 8 nucleotides align to TRBD1. V lost 0 bases to trimming and J lost 4 bases; unmatched junction nucleotides: 10. CDR3 length: 17 residues. CDR1 and CDR2 (germline): KGHSH, LQKENI. The CDR3 sequence: CASSPPGTGTGIYGYTF. DNA for the CDR3: TGTGCCAGCTCACCACCAGGAACAGGGACAGGAATCTATGGCTACACCTTC.

The genes are TRBV9 and TRBJ2-3; 11 bases agree with TRBD2. The ends lost 0 bases at V and 5 bases at J; junction bases unmatched: 5. The CDR3 sequence is 16 residues long. Germline CDR1 reads SGDLS; CDR2 reads YYNGEE. The CDR3 loop reads CASSVGSSGRGDTQYF. In nucleotides, the CDR3 is TGTGCCAGCAGCGTAGGTAGTAGCGGGAGGGGAGATACGCAGTATTTT.

The chain joins TRBV2 to TRBJ1-1; D unclear. V lost 6 bases, J lost 4 bases, and 9 bases lay in between. This CDR3 has 12 amino acids. CDR1 SNHLY and CDR2 FYNNEI come from the germline V gene. CDR3 region: CASSAVGTEAFF. CDR3 DNA sequence: TGTGCCAGCAGCGCCGTTGGCACTGAAGCTTTCTTT. Using reference TRBV2 and TRBJ1-1 for the parts outside the CDR3, the full variable domain is EPEVTQTPSHQVTQMGQEVILRCVPISNHLYFYWYRQILGQKVEFLVSFYNNEISEKSEIFDDQFSVERPDGSNFTLKIRSTKLEDSAMYFCASSAVGTEAFFGQGTRLTVV.

The gene calls are TRBV19 and TRBJ2-2; 8 nucleotides agree with TRBD1. Germline V CDR1 and CDR2: LNHDA, SQIVND (reference sequence). The CDR3 covers 16 residues. After removal of 6 bases from V and 4 bases from J, the junction contained 10 bases not matched to a gene. The CDR3 loop reads CASRRQGPHITGELFF. In nucleotides, the CDR3 is TGTGCCAGTAGGAGACAGGGGCCCCACATCACCGGGGAGCTGTTTTTT.

V and J are TRBV6-6 and TRBJ2-1; D is unresolved. Germline loops: CDR1 MNHNY, CDR2 SVGAGI (reference sequence). The germline V and J ends were trimmed by 7 bases and 6 bases, with 10 bases remaining between them. The CDR3 loop spans 12 amino acids. The CDR3 DNA is TGTGCCAGCACGAGACTGGGCAATGAGCAGTTCTTC. Its protein is CASTRLGNEQFF.

CDR3 loop: CASSLGVQETQYF. The CDR3 DNA is TGTGCCAGCAGCTTGGGGGTCCAAGAGACCCAGTACTTC. The chain employs TRBV7-2 and TRBJ2-5; the D gene could be TRBD1 or TRBD2 (5 bases each). The CDR3 runs to 13 residues. The V and J ends lost 3 bases and 1 base respectively, with 6 bases between them. Germline V gives CDR1 SGHTA, CDR2 FQGNSA.

The CDR3 spells CASSLFSQPQHF. The CDR3 nucleotides read TGTGCCAGCAGCTTATTCTCTCAGCCCCAGCATTTT. The rearrangement uses TRBV7-2 and TRBJ1-5, with D hard to call. CDR1 is SGHTA, CDR2 FQGNSA, per germline. The CDR3 has 12 amino acids. Trimming removed 2 bases at V and 6 bases at J, with 5 bases between.

This clone has a single count. This rearrangement joins TRBV28 to TRBJ2-7; D possibly corresponds to TRBD1 (6 bases). The CDR3 extends over 15 amino acids. Trimming removed 5 bases from V and 3 bases from J, with 17 bases in between. The germline CDR1 and CDR2 sequences are MDHEN and SYDVKM. CDR3 sequence: CASSQYTGQIYEQYF. CDR3 coding DNA: TGTGCCAGCAGTCAATACACAGGGCAGATCTACGAGCAGTACTTC.

A single count supports this clone. The chain joins TRBV5-1 to TRBJ1-6, with D possibly being TRBD1 (6 bases). The CDR3 sequence is 17 residues long. CDR1 and CDR2 from the germline V gene are SGHRS and YFSETQ. The V end was cut by 2 bases, the J end by 8 bases, with 20 bases between. The CDR3 sequence is CASSFGTPFAGDSPLHF. In DNA, the CDR3 is TGCGCCAGCAGCTTCGGGACACCCTTCGCGGGCGATTCACCCCTCCACTTT.

The chain carries TRBV30 and TRBJ2-1; 9 nucleotides align to TRBD2. There are 13 residues in the CDR3. The J segment lost 4 bases and the V segment lost 2 bases, leaving 0 bases of the junction unmatched. CDR1 and CDR2 from the germline V gene are GTSNPN and SVGIG (reference sequence). Written as DNA, the CDR3 is TGTGCCTGGAGTCTAGCGGGGTACAATGAGCAGTTCTTC. Amino acids: CAWSLAGYNEQFF.

The V gene is TRBV9, the J gene TRBJ1-1; D not certain. V lost 4 bases to trimming and J lost 4 bases, with 17 bases between them. CDR1 and CDR2 (germline): SGDLS, YYNGEE. The CDR3 is made up of 15 amino acids. The CDR3: CASSLDGLAGTEAFF. CDR3 bases: TGTGCCAGCAGCCTAGATGGGCTCGCGGGCACTGAAGCTTTCTTT.

The rearrangement joins TRBV4-1 to TRBJ2-7, with D possibly TRBD2 on 6 matching bases. Germline V gives CDR1 MGHRA, CDR2 YSYEKL. The CDR3 spans 16 residues. Trimming took 0 bases from V and 0 from J, leaving 12 bases between them. This CDR3 is CASSQDRKGGSYEQYF. The CDR3 DNA follows: TGCGCCAGCAGCCAAGATCGAAAGGGAGGCTCCTACGAGCAGTACTTC.

The rearrangement links TRBV30 to TRBJ1-5; D perhaps matches TRBD1 (5 bases). Germline CDR1 and CDR2: GTSNPN and SVGIG (reference sequence). The CDR3 has 14 residues. The V and J ends lost 4 bases and 3 bases respectively, with 13 bases between them. The CDR3 loop is CAWNQGTTNQPQHF. The CDR3 DNA reads as TGTGCCTGGAACCAAGGGACCACCAATCAGCCCCAGCATTTT.

The V gene is TRBV28, the J gene TRBJ2-7; 14 bases fit TRBD2. Trimming took 6 bases from V and 3 from J; bases not matched to a gene: 1. The CDR3 length is 14 residues. Germline lookup yields CDR1 MDHEN and CDR2 SYDVKM. CDR3 amino acids: CASRGTSGSYEQYF. The CDR3 coding sequence is TGTGCCAGCAGGGGGACTAGCGGGAGCTACGAGCAGTACTTC.

The chain recombines TRBV19 with TRBJ1-5, with TRBD1 matching over 9 bases. J gave up 7 bases and V 8 bases, and 12 bases lay outside the gene matches. Looked up from germline, CDR1 is LNHDA and CDR2 is SQIVND (reference sequence). The CDR3 covers 15 residues. The CDR3 nucleotides read TGTGCCAGTGGGTTGACGGACAGGGGAAACCAGCCCCAGCATTTT. Its translation: CASGLTDRGNQPQHF.

V usage is TRBV5-1 and J usage is TRBJ2-4, with 9 bases identical to TRBD1. V was pared by 2 bases and J by 7 bases, with 13 bases of the junction left unmatched. This CDR3 region has 17 residues. From germline, CDR1 is SGHRS and CDR2 YFSETQ. The CDR3 DNA follows: TGCGCCAGCAGCTTCTATGGGGGACAGGGTGGCAGTAACATTCAGTACTTC. Encoded protein: CASSFYGGQGGSNIQYF.

This rearrangement joins TRBV30 to TRBJ1-4, with D tentatively TRBD1 (5 bases). CDR3 size: 13 residues. Trimming cost V 2 bases and J 5 bases, with 9 bases left between them. Germline CDR1 reads GTSNPN; CDR2 reads SVGIG (reference sequence). CDR3 coding DNA: TGTGCCTGGAGTCTGACAGCGAATGAAAAACTGTTTTTT. Protein product: CAWSLTANEKLFF.

The chain recombines TRBV7-3 with TRBJ2-3; 10 bases match TRBD1. After removal of 5 bases from V and 4 bases from J, the junction contained 9 bases not matched to a gene. CDR1 SGHTA and CDR2 FQGTGA come from the germline V gene. The CDR3 contains 16 residues. This CDR3 is CASSQLGQGFPDTQYF. The CDR3 DNA follows: TGTGCCAGCAGCCAGCTGGGACAGGGGTTCCCAGATACGCAGTATTTT.

V usage is TRBV7-2 and J usage is TRBJ1-1, with 9 positions matching TRBD1. V lost 0 bases to trimming and J lost 1 base; unmatched junction nucleotides: 9. The CDR3 has 18 residues. Germline assignment: CDR1 SGHTA and CDR2 FQGNSA. CDR3 DNA sequence: TGTGCCAGCAGCTTAGCGCTAATCCTGGGACAGGGGAACACTGAAGCTTTCTTT. Protein: CASSLALILGQGNTEAFF.